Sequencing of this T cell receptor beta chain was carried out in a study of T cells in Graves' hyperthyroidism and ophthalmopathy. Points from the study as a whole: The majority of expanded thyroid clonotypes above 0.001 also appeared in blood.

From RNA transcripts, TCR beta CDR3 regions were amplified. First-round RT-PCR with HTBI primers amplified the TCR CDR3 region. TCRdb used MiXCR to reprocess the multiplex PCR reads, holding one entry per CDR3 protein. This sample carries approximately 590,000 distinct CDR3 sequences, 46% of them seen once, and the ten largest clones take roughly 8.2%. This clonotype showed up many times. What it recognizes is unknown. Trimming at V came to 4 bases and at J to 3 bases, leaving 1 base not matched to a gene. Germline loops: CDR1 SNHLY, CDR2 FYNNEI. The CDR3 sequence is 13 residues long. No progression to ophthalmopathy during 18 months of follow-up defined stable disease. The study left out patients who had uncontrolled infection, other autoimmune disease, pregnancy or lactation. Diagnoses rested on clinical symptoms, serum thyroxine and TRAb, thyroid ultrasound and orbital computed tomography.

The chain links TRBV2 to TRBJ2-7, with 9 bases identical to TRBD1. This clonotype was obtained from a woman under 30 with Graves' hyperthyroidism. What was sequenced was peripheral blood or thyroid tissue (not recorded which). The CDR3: CASSGGQGYEQYF. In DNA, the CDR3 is TGTGCCAGCAGTGGGGGACAGGGCTACGAGCAGTACTTC.